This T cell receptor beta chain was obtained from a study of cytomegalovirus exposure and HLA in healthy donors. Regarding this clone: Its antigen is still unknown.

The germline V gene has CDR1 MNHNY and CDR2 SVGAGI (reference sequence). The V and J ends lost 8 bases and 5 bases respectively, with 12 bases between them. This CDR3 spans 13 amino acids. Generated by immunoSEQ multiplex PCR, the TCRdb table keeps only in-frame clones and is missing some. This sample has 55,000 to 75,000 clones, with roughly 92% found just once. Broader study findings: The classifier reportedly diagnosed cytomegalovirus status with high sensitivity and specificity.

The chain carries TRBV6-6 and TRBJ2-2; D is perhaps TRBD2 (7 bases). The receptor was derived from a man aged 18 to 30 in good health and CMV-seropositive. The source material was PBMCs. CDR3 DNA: TGTGCCAGCGGGGGGGGCTGGACCGGGGAGCTGTTTTTT. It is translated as CASGGGWTGELFF.